This T cell receptor beta chain is from a study of blood T cell repertoires in COVID-19. Sequencing used immunoSEQ multiplex PCR; TCRdb keeps in-frame clones, though not all of them. The repertoire holds about 140,000 clones, with 75% to 85% as singletons. CDR3 length: 12 residues. Trimming cost V 3 bases and J 8 bases, with 10 bases left between them. The specimen was peripheral blood. The V and J genes are TRBV12-3 or TRBV12-4 and TRBJ1-2; the D is unclear. The origin of this receptor is a man between 65 and 85 years old who had recovered from COVID-19. CDR3 DNA: TGTGCCAGCAGTTTTAATGGTCGGGGCTACACCTTC. The encoded protein is CASSFNGRGYTF.